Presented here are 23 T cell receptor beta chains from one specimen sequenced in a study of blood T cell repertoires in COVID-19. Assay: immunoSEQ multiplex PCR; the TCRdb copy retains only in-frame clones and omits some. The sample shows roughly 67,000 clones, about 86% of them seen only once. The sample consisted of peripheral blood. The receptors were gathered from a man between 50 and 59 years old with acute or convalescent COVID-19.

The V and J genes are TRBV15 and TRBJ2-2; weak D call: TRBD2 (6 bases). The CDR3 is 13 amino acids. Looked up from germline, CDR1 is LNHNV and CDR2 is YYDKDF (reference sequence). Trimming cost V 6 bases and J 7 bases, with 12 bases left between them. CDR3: CATRRMGGGELFF. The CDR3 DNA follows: TGTGCCACCAGGAGAATGGGGGGCGGGGAGCTGTTTTTT.

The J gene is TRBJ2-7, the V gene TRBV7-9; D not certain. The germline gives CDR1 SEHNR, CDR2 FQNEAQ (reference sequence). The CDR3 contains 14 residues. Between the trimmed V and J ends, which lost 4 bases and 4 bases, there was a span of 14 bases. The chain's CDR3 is CASSSRTQAYEQYF. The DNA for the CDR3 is TGTGCCAGCAGCTCCCGCACCCAGGCTTACGAGCAGTACTTC.

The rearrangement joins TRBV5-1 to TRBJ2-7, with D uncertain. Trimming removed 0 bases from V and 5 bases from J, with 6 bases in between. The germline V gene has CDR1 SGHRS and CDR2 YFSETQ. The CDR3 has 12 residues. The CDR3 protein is CASSLGGHEQYF. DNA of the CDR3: TGCGCCAGCAGCTTGGGAGGCCACGAGCAGTACTTC.

CDR3 DNA sequence: TGTGCCAGCAGGGACACCCCGGACACCGGGGAGCTGTTTTTT. Its translation: CASRDTPDTGELFF. The rearrangement joins TRBV6-5 to TRBJ2-2; D might be TRBD1 (5 bases). Germline V gives CDR1 MNHEY, CDR2 SVGAGI. Trimming left V 6 bases short and J 3 bases short, with 11 bases between. The CDR3 is 14 amino acids.

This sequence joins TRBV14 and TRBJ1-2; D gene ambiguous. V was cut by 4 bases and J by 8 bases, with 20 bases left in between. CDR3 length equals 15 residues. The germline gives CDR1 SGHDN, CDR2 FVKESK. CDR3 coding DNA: TGTGCCAGCAGCCCCGATTGGAGAGGGATTGAGGGCTACACCTTC. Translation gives CASSPDWRGIEGYTF.

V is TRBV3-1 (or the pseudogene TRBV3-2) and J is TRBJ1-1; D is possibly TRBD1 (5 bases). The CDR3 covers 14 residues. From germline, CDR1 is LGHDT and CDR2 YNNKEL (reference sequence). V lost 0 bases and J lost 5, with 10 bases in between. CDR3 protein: CASSQDPGGTEAFF. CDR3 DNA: TGTGCCAGCAGCCAAGATCCGGGGGGAACTGAAGCTTTCTTT.

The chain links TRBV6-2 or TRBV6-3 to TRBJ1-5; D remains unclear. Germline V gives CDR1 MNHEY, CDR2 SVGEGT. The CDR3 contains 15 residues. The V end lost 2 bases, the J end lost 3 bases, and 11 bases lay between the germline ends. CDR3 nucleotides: TGTGCCAGCAGTTACGGTCAGGCGCTCAATCAGCCCCAGCATTTT. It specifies CASSYGQALNQPQHF.

CDR3 sequence reads: CASSPGLNQPQHF. CDR3 nucleotides: TGTGCCAGCAGTCCGGGACTCAATCAGCCCCAGCATTTT. The genes are TRBV27 and TRBJ1-5, with D possibly TRBD1 on 5 matching bases. The germline gives CDR1 MNHEY, CDR2 SMNVEV (reference sequence). Trimming cost V 5 bases and J 3 bases, with 8 bases left between them. CDR3 length: 13 amino acids.

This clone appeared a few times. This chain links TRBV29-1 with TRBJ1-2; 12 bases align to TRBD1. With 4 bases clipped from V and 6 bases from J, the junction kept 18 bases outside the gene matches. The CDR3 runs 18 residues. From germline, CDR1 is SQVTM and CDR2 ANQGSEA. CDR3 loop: CSVGDRGLLLSGAHGYTF. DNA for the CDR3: TGCAGCGTTGGGGACAGGGGGCTGTTATTAAGCGGGGCCCATGGCTACACCTTC.

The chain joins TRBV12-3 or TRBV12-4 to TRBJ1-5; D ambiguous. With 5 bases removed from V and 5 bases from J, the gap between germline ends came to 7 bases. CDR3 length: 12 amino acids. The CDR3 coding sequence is TGTGCCAGCAGTCCTAATTATCAGCCCCAGCATTTT. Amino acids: CASSPNYQPQHF.

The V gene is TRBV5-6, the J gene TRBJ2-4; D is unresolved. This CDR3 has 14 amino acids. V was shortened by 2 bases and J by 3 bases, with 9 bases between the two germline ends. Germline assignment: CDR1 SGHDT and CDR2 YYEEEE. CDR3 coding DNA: TGTGCCAGCAGCTTCCCATCAGTCAAAAACATTCAGTACTTC. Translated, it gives CASSFPSVKNIQYF. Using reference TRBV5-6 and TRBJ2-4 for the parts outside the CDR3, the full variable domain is DAGVTQSPTHLIKTRGQQVTLRCSPKSGHDTVSWYQQALGQGPQFIFQYYEEEERQRGNFPDRFSGHQFPNYSSELNVNALLLGDSALYLCASSFPSVKNIQYFGAGTRLSVL.

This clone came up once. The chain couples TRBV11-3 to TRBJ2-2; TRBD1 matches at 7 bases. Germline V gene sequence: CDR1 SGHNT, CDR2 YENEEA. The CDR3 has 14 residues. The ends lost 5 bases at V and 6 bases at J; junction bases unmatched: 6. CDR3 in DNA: TGTGCCAGCAGCAAGTACAGGGGATCCGGGGAGCTGTTTTTT. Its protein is CASSKYRGSGELFF.

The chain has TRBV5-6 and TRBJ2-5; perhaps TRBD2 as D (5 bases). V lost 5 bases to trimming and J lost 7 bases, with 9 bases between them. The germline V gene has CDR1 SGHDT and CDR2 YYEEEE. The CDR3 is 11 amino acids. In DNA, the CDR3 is TGTGCCAGCAGGGATCGGGGGACCCAGTACTTC. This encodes CASRDRGTQYF.

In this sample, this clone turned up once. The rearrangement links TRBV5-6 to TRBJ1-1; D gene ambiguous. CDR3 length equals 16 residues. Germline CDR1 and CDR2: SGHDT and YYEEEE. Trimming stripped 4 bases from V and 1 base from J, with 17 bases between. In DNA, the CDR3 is TGTGCCAGCAGCCCCGTCGGAGGCATACGGAACACTGAAGCTTTCTTT. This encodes CASSPVGGIRNTEAFF.

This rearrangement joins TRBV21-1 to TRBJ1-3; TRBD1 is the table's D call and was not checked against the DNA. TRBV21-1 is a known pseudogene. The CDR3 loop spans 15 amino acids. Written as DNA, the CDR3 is TGTGCCAGCAGCAAACAGGGTAAATCTGGAAACACCATATATTTT. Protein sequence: CASSKQGKSGNTIYF.

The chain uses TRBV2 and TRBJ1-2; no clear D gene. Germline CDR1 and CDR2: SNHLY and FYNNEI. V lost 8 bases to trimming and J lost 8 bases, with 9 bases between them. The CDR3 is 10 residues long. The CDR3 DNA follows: TGTGCCAGCGAAACGGTCGGCTACACCTTC. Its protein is CASETVGYTF.

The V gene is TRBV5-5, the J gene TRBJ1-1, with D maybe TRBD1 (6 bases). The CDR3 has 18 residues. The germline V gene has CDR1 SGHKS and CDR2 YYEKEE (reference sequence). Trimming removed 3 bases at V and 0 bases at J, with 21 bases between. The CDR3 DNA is TGTGCCAGCAGCTCCACTCCAGGGGTGGTTGGGTTGAACACTGAAGCTTTCTTT. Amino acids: CASSSTPGVVGLNTEAFF.

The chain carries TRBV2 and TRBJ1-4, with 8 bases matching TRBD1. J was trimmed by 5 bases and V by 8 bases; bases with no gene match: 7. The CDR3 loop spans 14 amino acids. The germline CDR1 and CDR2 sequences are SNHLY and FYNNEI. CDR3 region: CASGVAGGNEKLFF. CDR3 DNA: TGTGCCAGCGGAGTGGCAGGGGGCAATGAAAAACTGTTTTTT.

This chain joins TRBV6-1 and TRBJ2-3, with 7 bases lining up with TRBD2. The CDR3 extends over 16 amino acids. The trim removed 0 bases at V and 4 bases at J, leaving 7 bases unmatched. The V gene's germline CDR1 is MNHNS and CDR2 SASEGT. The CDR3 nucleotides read TGTGCCAGCAGTGAAGCGGTGGGGGGGTATTCAGATACGCAGTATTTT. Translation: CASSEAVGGYSDTQYF.

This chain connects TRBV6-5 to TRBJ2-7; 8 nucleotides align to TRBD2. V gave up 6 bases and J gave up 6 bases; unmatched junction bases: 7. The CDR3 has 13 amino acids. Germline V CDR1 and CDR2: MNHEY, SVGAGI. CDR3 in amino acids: CASRDSGGGEQYF. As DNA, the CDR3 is TGTGCCAGCAGGGACTCGGGGGGGGGCGAGCAGTACTTC.

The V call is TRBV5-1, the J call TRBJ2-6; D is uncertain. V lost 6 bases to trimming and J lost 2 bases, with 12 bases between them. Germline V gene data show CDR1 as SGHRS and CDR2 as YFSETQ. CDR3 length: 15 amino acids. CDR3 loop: CASTNPVAGANVLTF. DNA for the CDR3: TGCGCCAGCACCAACCCGGTGGCTGGGGCCAACGTCCTGACTTTC. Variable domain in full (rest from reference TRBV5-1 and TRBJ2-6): KAGVTQTPRYLIKTRGQQVTLSCSPISGHRSVSWYQQTPGQGLQFLFEYFSETQRNKGNFPGRFSGRQFSNSRSEMNVSTLELGDSALYLCASTNPVAGANVLTFGAGSRLTVL.

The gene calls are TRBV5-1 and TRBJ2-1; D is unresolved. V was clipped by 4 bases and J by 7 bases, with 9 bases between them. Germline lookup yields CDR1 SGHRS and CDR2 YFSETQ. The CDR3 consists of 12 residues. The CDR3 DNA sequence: TGCGCCAGCAGCGTTTCCGGGAATGAGCAGTTCTTC. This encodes CASSVSGNEQFF.

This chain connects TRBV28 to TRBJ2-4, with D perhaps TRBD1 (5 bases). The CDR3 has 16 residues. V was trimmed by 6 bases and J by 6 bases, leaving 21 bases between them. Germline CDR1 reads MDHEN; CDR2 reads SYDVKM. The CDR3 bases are TGTGCCAGCAGAGCCCTGGAGACGGCAGGGCGAAACATTCAGTACTTC. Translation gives CASRALETAGRNIQYF.